This T cell receptor beta chain was sequenced during a study of T cells in Graves' hyperthyroidism and ophthalmopathy. RNA transcripts were the template for amplifying TCR beta CDR3 regions. Primed by the HTBI set, a first-round RT-PCR was run on the TCR CDR3. TCRdb used MiXCR to reprocess the multiplex PCR reads, holding one entry per CDR3 protein. The sample has about 600,000 distinct CDR3 sequences, 16% seen once. The CDR3 has 16 amino acids. V lost 5 bases and J lost 1, with 16 bases in between. This clonotype was found many times. The chain couples TRBV12-3 or TRBV12-4 to TRBJ2-3; D remains unclear. This clonotype was sampled from a woman in her 40s with Graves' ophthalmopathy. Sequencing used blood. CDR3 in DNA: TGTGCCAGCAGTCCCGGGCTAAATTGGGGCACAGATACGCAGTATTTT. Protein: CASSPGLNWGTDTQYF.